The clone carrying this TCR beta chain has just one count. This CDR3 has 14 amino acids. CDR1 and CDR2 (germline): SGHRS, YFSETQ. The J segment lost 4 bases and the V segment lost 7 bases, leaving 6 bases of the junction unmatched. The protocol was immunoSEQ multiplex PCR, while the TCRdb copy is restricted to in-frame clones and leaves out a portion. The table has some 230,000 clones, roughly 85% seen once. This record comes from a study of blood T cell repertoires in COVID-19. Study in general: T cells, B-cell-depleted T cells, or PBMCs supplied cDNA or gDNA.

The sequenced material came from peripheral blood. The receptor was isolated from a man aged 45-65 years who had recovered from COVID-19. The chain is built from TRBV5-1 and TRBJ1-1, with 11 bases identical to TRBD1. The CDR3 coding sequence is TGCGCCAGCCGGACAGGGGGCTTCAGCACTGAAGCTTTCTTT. Its translation: CASRTGGFSTEAFF.